This T cell receptor beta chain originates from a study of cytomegalovirus exposure and HLA in healthy donors. Study-level background: The platform used for the 100 to 150 validation repertoires matched that of the roughly 700 first-cohort repertoires, a later analysis reported.

Notes on the study in general: Cytomegalovirus association was assigned to approximately 160 TCR beta chains. As confirmed in vitro, three CMV-associated chains were specific for CMV antigens.

Here immunoSEQ multiplex PCR was the method, and the copy in TCRdb shows in-frame clones only, minus some. Of 250,000 to 300,000 clones listed, 70% to 90% are singletons. Germline CDR1 reads SEHNR; CDR2 reads FQNEAQ (reference sequence). CDR3 length equals 15 residues. Unmatched junction bases numbered 9, after V lost 4 bases and J lost 3 bases. The sample holds one count of this clone. Its antigen is as yet unknown. Sequencing was performed on PBMCs. The rearrangement uses TRBV7-9 and TRBJ2-7; 7 bases are a match to TRBD1. The clonotype was recovered from a woman aged 18-29 years in good health and CMV-seronegative. The CDR3 DNA reads as TGTGCCAGCAGCTCCCGGACAGGACTCGTCTACGAGCAGTACTTC. It translates to CASSSRTGLVYEQYF.